These 9 T cell receptor beta chains originate from one sample sequenced in a study of CD8+ T cells in alopecia areata. Extracted from the samples, RNA was reverse transcribed into cDNA to serve as the sequencing template. Measured with immunoSEQ multiplex PCR; TCRdb has only the in-frame clones, and not every one. The sample gives roughly 250,000 clones, 67% of which show up once; around 1.2% is in the top ten. The input for sequencing was CD4+ T cells sorted from blood, taken at week 0. These receptors were obtained from a human donor with alopecia areata.

In regard to this clone: Other nucleotide sequences in the sample specify the same CDR3. The V call is TRBV29-1, the J call TRBJ1-1; TRBD1 might be the D (5 bases). V was pared by 7 bases and J by 1 base, with 7 bases between. The CDR3 sequence is 11 residues long. Germline assignment: CDR1 SQVTM and CDR2 ANQGSEA. The CDR3 protein is CSAGTNTEAFF. The CDR3 DNA follows: TGCAGCGCCGGGACGAACACTGAAGCTTTCTTT.

Regarding this clone: At the DNA level, this CDR3 is encoded by other sequences in the same sample as well. The rearrangement links TRBV29-1 to TRBJ1-4, with unresolved D. CDR3 length: 12 amino acids. From germline, CDR1 is SQVTM and CDR2 ANQGSEA. Trimming took 4 bases from V and 7 from J, leaving 10 bases between them. The CDR3 reads CSVGRTGEKLFF. DNA of the CDR3: TGCAGCGTTGGGAGGACGGGTGAAAAACTGTTTTTT.

V is TRBV11-2 and J is TRBJ1-6, with no clear D. Trimming removed 4 bases from V and 14 bases from J, with 9 bases in between. Germline-derived CDR1 and CDR2 are SGHAT and FQNNGV. This CDR3 is 11 amino acids long. The CDR3 nucleotides are TGTGCCAGCAGCTCGACCGAGGCCCTCCACTTT. Translated: CASSSTEALHF. Full variable domain (rest looked up from reference TRBV11-2 and TRBJ1-6): EAGVAQSPRYKIIEKRQSVAFWCNPISGHATLYWYQQILGQGPKLLIQFQNNGVVDDSQLPKDRFSAERLKGVDSTLKIQPAKLEDSAVYLCASSSTEALHFGNGTRLTVT.

As regards this clone: Other DNA sequences in this sample translate to the same CDR3. The chain recombines TRBV6-5 with TRBJ2-4; TRBD2 is a possible D gene (5 bases). V gave up 0 bases and J gave up 0 bases, with 6 bases separating them. Germline V gene data show CDR1 as MNHEY and CDR2 as SVGAGI. The CDR3 consists of 15 residues. In DNA, the CDR3 is TGTGCCAGCAGTTACTCGAGGGTAGCCAAAAACATTCAGTACTTC. Amino acid sequence: CASSYSRVAKNIQYF.

A word on this clone: Within the sample, other DNA sequences also encode this same CDR3. The chain employs TRBV29-1 and TRBJ2-7; tentative D call: TRBD1 (6 bases). V was pared by 6 bases and J by 1 base, with 7 bases between. CDR1 and CDR2 from the germline V gene are SQVTM and ANQGSEA. The CDR3 covers 11 residues. CDR3 DNA: TGCAGCGTCAGGGGATCCTACGAGCAGTACTTC. It translates to CSVRGSYEQYF.

The rearrangement links TRBV7-2 to TRBJ1-2, with a weak D call TRBD1 (6 bases). V lost 5 bases and J lost 2, with 18 bases in between. The V gene's germline CDR1 is SGHTA and CDR2 FQGNSA. The CDR3 is 16 amino acids. The CDR3: CASSPLGAAPNYGYTF. The CDR3, as DNA: TGTGCCAGCAGCCCCCTGGGGGCAGCACCCAACTATGGCTACACCTTC.

The CDR3 sequence is CAIRIPTGPNTGELFF. In DNA form, the CDR3 reads TGTGCCATCAGGATCCCGACAGGACCGAACACCGGGGAGCTGTTTTTT. The chain has TRBV10-3 and TRBJ2-2; D possibly corresponds to TRBD1 (6 bases). CDR3 length equals 16 residues. The germline gives CDR1 ENHRY, CDR2 SYGVKD. Between the trimmed V and J ends, which lost 6 bases and 0 bases, there was a span of 14 bases.

The V gene is TRBV4-2, the J gene TRBJ1-1; D gene uncertain. The V end was cut by 1 base, the J end by 0 bases, with 9 bases between. The CDR3 loop spans 15 amino acids. Germline V lookup: CDR1 LGHNA, CDR2 YNFKEQ. The CDR3 here is CASSQVKGMNTEAFF. DNA for the CDR3: TGTGCCAGCAGCCAAGTGAAGGGCATGAACACTGAAGCTTTCTTT.

J is TRBJ2-7 and V is TRBV15; TRBD2 might be the D (6 bases). V gave up 0 bases and J gave up 5 bases, with 14 bases separating them. The CDR3 contains 15 residues. The germline V gene has CDR1 LNHNV and CDR2 YYDKDF (reference sequence). CDR3 region: CATSRELATVHEQYF. CDR3 in DNA: TGTGCCACCAGCAGAGAACTAGCAACGGTCCACGAGCAGTACTTC.